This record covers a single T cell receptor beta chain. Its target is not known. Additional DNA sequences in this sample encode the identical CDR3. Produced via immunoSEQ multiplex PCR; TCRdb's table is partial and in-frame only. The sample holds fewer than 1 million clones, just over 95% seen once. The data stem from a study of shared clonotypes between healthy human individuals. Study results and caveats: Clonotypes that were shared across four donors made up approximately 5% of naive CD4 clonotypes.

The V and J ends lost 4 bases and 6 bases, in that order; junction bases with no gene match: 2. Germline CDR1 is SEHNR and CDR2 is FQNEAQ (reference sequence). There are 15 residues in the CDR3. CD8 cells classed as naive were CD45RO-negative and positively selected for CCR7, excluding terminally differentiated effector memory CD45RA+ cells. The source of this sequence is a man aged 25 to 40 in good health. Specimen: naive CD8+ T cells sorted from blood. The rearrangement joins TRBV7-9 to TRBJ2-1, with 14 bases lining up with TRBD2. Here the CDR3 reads CASSSGLAGVNEQFF. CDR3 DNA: TGTGCCAGCAGCTCGGGACTAGCGGGAGTCAATGAGCAGTTCTTC.